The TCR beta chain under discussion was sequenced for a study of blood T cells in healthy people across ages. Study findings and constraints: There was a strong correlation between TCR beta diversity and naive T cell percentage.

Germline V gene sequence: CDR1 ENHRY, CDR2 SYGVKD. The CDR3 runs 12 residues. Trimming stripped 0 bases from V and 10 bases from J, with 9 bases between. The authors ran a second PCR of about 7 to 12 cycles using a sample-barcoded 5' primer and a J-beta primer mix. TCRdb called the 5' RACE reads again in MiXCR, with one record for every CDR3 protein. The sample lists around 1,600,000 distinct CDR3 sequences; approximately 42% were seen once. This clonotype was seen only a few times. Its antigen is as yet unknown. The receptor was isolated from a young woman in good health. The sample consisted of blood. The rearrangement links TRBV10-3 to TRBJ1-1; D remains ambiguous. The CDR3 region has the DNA TGTGCCATCAGTGAGTCTTCCGCGGGAGCTTTCTTT. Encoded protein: CAISESSAGAFF.